Below are 6 T cell receptor beta chains sequenced from a single sample in a study of blood T cells in healthy people across ages. The authors ran a second PCR of roughly 6 to 12 cycles using a sample-barcoded 5' primer and a J-beta primer mix. A single record per CDR3 protein comes from TCRdb applying MiXCR to the 5' RACE reads. Of fewer than 2,000,000 distinct CDR3 sequences in the sample, 35% to 50% were seen once. The sequenced sample was blood. The source of these receptors is a human donor in good health.

The genes are TRBV30 and TRBJ1-6; D possibly corresponds to TRBD1 (6 bases). Deletions cut 4 bases from V and 9 bases from J, with 10 bases between. The CDR3 contains 12 residues. Germline V lookup: CDR1 GTSNPN, CDR2 SVGIG (reference sequence). The CDR3 here is CAWNRAGSPLHF. The DNA of the CDR3 is TGTGCCTGGAACAGGGCAGGTTCACCCCTCCACTTT.

The chain uses TRBV20-1 and TRBJ2-7, with 9 bases identical to TRBD1. The CDR3 extends over 18 amino acids. Unmatched junction bases numbered 13, after V lost 0 bases and J lost 1 base. Germline lookup yields CDR1 DFQATT and CDR2 SNEGSKA (reference sequence). The CDR3 protein is CSARDVAGQGPESYEQYF. The CDR3 bases are TGCAGTGCTAGAGATGTCGCAGGACAGGGGCCGGAGTCCTACGAGCAGTACTTC.

This chain joins TRBV13 and TRBJ1-4; no clear D. The CDR3 has 16 amino acids. Germline lookup yields CDR1 PRHDT and CDR2 FYEKMQ (reference sequence). V was shortened by 3 bases and J by 0 bases, with 11 bases between the two germline ends. As DNA, the CDR3 is TGTGCCAGCAGCTTCACCTCCGGGACAACTAATGAAAAACTGTTTTTT. This translates into CASSFTSGTTNEKLFF.

The V and J genes are TRBV5-1 and TRBJ2-7; 12 positions match TRBD1. Judging by the DNA end, TRBJ2-5 fits better; the J call may be wrong. The CDR3 spans 15 residues. Per the germline V gene, CDR1 is SGHRS and CDR2 is YFSETQ. This CDR3 reads CASSSGQGALKTQYF. The CDR3 nucleotides are TGCGCCAGCAGCTCGGGACAGGGGGCACTAAAGACCCAGTACTTC.

The gene calls are TRBV4-1 and TRBJ2-3, with D possibly being TRBD2 (5 bases). Per germline, CDR1 MGHRA and CDR2 YSYEKL. V was clipped by 4 bases and J by 0 bases, with 14 bases between them. The CDR3 length is 16 residues. This CDR3 is CASSRMDLVSTDTQYF. Written as DNA, the CDR3 is TGCGCCAGCAGCCGGATGGACTTAGTTAGCACAGATACGCAGTATTTT.

This clonotype appeared once. The chain has TRBV5-1 and TRBJ2-1, with D uncertain. Germline CDR1 and CDR2: SGHRS and YFSETQ. This CDR3 region has 14 residues. V gave up 0 bases and J gave up 5 bases, with 9 bases separating them. The CDR3: CASSLARLHNEQFF. In nucleotides, the CDR3 is TGCGCCAGCAGCTTGGCCCGGCTCCACAATGAGCAGTTCTTC.